This note documents a single T cell receptor beta chain sequence. This record comes from a study of STAT5B mutations in CD4+ large granular lymphocyte leukemia. At the level of the study: The CDR3 'QG' motif was associated with a particular HLA allele among healthy donors.

The survey-level immunoSEQ assay was used. Produced via immunoSEQ multiplex PCR; TCRdb's table is partial and in-frame only. The sample includes 48,000 or so clones, roughly two thirds of them seen just once. The V end lost 4 bases, the J end lost 1 base, and 10 bases lay between the germline ends. The CDR3 is made up of 13 amino acids. Germline CDR1 GTSNPN, CDR2 SVGIG (reference sequence). Sample: CD4+ T cells from blood buffy coats. The V and J genes are TRBV30 and TRBJ1-1; no clear D. The receptor's source is a human donor in good health. The CDR3 DNA sequence: TGTGCCTGGACGTGGCAGCCGAACACTGAAGCTTTCTTT. This sequence encodes CAWTWQPNTEAFF.